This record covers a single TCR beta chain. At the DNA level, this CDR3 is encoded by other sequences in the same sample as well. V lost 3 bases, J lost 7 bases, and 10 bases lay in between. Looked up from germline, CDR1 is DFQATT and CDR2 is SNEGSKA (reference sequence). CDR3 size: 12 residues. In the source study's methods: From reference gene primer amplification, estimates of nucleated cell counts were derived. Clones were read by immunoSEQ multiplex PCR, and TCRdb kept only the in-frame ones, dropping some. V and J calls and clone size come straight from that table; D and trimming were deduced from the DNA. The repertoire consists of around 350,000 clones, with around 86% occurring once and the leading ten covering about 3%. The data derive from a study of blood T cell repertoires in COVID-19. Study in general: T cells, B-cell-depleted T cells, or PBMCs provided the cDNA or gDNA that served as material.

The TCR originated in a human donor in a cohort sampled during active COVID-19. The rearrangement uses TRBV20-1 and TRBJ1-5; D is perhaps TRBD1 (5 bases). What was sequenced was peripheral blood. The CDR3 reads CSASSGDQPQHF. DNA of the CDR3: TGCAGTGCTAGTTCGGGGGACCAGCCCCAGCATTTT.